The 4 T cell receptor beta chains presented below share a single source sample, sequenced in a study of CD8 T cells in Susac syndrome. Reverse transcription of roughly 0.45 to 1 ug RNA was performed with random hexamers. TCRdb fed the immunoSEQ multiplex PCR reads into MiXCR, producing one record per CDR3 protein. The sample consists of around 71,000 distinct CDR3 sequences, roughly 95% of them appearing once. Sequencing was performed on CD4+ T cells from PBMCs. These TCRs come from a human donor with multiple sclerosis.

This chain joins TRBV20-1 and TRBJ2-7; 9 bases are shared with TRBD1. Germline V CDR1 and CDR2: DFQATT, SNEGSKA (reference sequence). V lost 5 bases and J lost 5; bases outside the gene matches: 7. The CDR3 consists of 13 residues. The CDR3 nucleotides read TGCAGTGCTTCCGGACAGGGGATCGACGAGCAGTACTTC. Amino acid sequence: CSASGQGIDEQYF.

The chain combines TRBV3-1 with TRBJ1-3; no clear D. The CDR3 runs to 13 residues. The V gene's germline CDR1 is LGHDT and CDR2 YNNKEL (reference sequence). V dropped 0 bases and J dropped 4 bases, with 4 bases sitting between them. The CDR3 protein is CASSQDGGNTIYF. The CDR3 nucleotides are TGTGCCAGCAGCCAAGACGGAGGAAACACCATATATTTT. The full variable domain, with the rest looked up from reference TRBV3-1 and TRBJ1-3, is DTAVSQTPKYLVTQMGNDKSIKCEQNLGHDTMYWYKQDSKKFLKIMFSYNNKELIINETVPNRFSPKSPDKAHLNLHINSLELGDSAVYFCASSQDGGNTIYFGEGSWLTVV.

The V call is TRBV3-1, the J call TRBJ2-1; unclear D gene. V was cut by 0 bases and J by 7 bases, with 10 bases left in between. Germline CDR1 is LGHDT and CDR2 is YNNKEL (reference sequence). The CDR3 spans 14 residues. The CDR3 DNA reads TGTGCCAGCAGCCAAGATCTCCTAGAAAATGAGCAGTTCTTC. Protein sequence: CASSQDLLENEQFF.

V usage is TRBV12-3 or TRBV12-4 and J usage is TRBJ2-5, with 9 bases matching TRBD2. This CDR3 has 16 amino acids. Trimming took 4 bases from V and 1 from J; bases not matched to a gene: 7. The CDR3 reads CASSSPQRGAQETQYF. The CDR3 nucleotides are TGTGCCAGCAGTTCACCCCAGCGGGGGGCCCAAGAGACCCAGTACTTC.